This T cell receptor beta chain was recorded in a study of cytomegalovirus exposure and HLA in healthy donors. General observations from the study: Reportedly, diagnosis of cytomegalovirus status by the classifier showed high specificity and sensitivity.

Concerning this clone itself: Its specificity is unknown.

Measured with immunoSEQ multiplex PCR; TCRdb has only the in-frame clones, and not every one. The sample records tens of thousands of clones, roughly 93% being singletons. The CDR3 spans 14 residues. CDR1 SGHDT and CDR2 YYEEEE come from the germline V gene. Germline trimming cut 5 bases from V and 6 bases from J; bases unmatched to any gene: 8. The TCR originated in a woman in her thirties in good health and CMV-seronegative. Material for sequencing was PBMCs. The J gene is TRBJ1-1, the V gene TRBV5-6, with 9 nucleotides matching TRBD1. CDR3 bases: TGTGCCAGCAGTTATAGGGACAGGGCCGCTGAAGCTTTCTTT. Translating gives CASSYRDRAAEAFF.